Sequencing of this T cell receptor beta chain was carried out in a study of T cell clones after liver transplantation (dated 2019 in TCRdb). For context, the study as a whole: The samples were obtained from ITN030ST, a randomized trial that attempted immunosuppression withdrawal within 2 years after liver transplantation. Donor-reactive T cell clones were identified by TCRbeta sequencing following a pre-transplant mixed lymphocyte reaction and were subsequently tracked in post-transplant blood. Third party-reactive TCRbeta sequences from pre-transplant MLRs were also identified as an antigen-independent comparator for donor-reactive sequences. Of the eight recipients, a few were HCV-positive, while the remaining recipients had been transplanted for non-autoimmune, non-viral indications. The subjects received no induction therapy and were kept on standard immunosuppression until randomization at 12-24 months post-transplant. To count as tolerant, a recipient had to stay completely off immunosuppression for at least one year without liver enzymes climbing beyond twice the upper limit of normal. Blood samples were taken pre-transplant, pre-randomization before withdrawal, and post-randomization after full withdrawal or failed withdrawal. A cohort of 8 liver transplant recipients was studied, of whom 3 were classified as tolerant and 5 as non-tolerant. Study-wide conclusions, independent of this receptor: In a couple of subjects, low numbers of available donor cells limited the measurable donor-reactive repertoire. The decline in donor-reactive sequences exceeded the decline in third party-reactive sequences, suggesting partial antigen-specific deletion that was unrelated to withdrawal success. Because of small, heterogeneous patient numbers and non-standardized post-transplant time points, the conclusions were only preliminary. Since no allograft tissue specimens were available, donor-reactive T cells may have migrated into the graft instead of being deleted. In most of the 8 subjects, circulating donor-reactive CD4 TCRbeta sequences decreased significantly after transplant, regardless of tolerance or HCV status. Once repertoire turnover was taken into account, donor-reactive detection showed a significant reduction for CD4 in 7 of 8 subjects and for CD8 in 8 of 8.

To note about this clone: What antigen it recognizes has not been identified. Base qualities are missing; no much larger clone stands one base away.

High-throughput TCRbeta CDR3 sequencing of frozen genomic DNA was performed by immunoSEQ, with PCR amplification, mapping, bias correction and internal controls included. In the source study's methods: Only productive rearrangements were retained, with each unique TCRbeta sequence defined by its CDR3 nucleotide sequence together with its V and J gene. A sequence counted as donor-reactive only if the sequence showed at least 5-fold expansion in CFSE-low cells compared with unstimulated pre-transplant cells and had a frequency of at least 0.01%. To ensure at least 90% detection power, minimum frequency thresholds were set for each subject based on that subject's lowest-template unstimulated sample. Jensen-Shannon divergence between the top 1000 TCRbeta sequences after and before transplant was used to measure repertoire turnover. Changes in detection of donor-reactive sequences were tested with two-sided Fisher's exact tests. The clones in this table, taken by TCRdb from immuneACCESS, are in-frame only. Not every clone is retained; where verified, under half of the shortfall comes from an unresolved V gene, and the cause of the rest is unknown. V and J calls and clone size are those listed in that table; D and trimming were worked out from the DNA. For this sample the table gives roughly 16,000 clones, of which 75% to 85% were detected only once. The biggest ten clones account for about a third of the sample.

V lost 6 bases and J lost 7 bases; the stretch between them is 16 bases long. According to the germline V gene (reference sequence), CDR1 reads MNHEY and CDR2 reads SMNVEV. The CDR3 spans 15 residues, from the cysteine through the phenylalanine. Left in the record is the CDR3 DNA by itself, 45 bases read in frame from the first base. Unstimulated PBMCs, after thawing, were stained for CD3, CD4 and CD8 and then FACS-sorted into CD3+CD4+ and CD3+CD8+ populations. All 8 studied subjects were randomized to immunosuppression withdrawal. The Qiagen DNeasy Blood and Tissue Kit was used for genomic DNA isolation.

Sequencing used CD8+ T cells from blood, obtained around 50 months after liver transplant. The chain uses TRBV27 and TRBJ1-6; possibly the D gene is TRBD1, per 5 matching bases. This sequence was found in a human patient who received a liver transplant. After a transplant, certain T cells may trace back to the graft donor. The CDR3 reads CASSARGDLNSPLHF. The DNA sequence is TGTGCCAGCAGCGCCCGGGGGGATCTCAATTCACCCCTCCACTTT.